The T cell receptor beta chain described here comes from a study of blood T cell repertoires in COVID-19. Study-level information: From the United States, Italy and Spain came samples of acute and convalescent COVID-19. PBMCs, B-cell-depleted T cells, or T cells provided the cDNA or gDNA that made up the material.

Clones were read by immunoSEQ multiplex PCR, and TCRdb kept only the in-frame ones, dropping some. This table has around 35,000 clones, roughly nine tenths appearing once. With 2 bases removed from V and 5 bases from J, the gap between germline ends came to 9 bases. The germline gives CDR1 GTSNPN, CDR2 SVGIG (reference sequence). This CDR3 comprises 13 residues. The specimen sequenced was peripheral blood. The clonotype was recovered from a human donor in a cohort sampled during active COVID-19. The genes are TRBV30 and TRBJ1-4; D may be TRBD1 (5 bases). The CDR3 DNA follows: TGTGCCTGGAGTCCACAGGCAAATGAAAAACTGTTTTTT. Its protein is CAWSPQANEKLFF.